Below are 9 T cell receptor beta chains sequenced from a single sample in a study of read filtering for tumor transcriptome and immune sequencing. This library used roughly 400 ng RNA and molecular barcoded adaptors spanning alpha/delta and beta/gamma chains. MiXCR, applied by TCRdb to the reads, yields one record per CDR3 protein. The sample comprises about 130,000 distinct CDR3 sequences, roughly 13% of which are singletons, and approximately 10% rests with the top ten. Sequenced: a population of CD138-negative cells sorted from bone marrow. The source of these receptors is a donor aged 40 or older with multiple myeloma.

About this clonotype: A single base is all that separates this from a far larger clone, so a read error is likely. CDR3 in DNA: TGTGCCAGCAGTGATGGGACCTACGAGCAGTACTTC. It is translated as CASSDGTYEQYF. The chain carries TRBV6-5 and TRBJ2-7, with D unresolved. V was shortened by 5 bases and J by 2 bases, with 7 bases between the two germline ends. This CDR3 comprises 12 residues. Germline CDR1 is MNHEY and CDR2 is SVGAGI.

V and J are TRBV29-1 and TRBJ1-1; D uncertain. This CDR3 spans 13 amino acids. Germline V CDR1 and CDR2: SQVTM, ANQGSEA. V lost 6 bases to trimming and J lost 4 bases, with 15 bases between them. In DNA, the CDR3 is TGCAGCGTGCCAGGCGTAGGGTTCACTGAAGCTTTCTTT. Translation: CSVPGVGFTEAFF.

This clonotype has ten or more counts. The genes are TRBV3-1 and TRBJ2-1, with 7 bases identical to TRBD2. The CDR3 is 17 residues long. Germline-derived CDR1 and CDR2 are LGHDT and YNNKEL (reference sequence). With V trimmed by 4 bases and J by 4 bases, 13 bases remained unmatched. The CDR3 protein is CASSPNRGGSQYNEQFF. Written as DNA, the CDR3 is TGTGCCAGCAGCCCTAACCGGGGCGGGAGTCAATACAATGAGCAGTTCTTC.

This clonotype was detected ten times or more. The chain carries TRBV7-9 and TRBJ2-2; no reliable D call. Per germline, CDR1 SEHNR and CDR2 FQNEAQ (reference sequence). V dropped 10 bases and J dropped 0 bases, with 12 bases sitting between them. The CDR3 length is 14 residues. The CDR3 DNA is TGTGCCACCGTCAACACCGCGAACACCGGGGAGCTGTTTTTT. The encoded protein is CATVNTANTGELFF.

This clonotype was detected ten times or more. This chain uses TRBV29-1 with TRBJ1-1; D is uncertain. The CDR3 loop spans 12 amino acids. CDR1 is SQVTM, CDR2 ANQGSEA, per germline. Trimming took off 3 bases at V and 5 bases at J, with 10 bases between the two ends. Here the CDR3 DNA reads TGCAGCGTTGACCGTGGGAGAACTGAAGCTTTCTTT. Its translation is CSVDRGRTEAFF.

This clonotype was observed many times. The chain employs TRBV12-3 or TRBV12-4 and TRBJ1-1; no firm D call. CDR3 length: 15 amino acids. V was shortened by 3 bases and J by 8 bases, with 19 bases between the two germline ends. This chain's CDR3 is CASSFSVSGPREAFF. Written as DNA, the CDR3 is TGTGCCAGCAGTTTTTCGGTCAGTGGGCCAAGGGAAGCTTTCTTT.

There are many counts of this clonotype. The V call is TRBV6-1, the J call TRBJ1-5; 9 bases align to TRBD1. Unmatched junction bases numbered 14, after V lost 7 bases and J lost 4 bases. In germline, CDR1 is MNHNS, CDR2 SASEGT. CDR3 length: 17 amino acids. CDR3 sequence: CASILSFAGTGNQPQHF. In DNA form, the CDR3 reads TGTGCCAGCATTCTCTCGTTTGCGGGGACAGGGAATCAGCCCCAGCATTTT.

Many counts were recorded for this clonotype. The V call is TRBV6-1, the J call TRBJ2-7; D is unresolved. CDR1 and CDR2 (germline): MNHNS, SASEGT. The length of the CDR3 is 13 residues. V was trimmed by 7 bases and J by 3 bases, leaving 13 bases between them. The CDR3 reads CASISLTNYEQYF. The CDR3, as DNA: TGTGCCAGCATCTCACTGACCAACTACGAGCAGTACTTC.

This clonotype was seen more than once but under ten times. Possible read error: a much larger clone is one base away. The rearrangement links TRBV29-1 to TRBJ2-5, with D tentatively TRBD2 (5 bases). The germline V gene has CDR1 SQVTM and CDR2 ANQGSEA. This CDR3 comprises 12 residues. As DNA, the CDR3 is TGCAGCGTTGACTTAGGAGGAGAGACCCAGAACTTC. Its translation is CSVDLGGETQNF.